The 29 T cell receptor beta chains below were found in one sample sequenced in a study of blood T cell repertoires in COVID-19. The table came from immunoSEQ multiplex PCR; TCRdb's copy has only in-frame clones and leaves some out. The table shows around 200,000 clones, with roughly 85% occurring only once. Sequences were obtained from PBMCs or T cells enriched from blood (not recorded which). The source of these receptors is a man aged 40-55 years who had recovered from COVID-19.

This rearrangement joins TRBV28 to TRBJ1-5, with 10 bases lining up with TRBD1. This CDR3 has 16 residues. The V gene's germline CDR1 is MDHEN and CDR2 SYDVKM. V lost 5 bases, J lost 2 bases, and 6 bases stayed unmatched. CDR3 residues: CASSGTGTGGNQPQHF. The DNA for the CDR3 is TGTGCCAGCAGTGGAACCGGGACAGGGGGCAATCAGCCCCAGCATTTT.

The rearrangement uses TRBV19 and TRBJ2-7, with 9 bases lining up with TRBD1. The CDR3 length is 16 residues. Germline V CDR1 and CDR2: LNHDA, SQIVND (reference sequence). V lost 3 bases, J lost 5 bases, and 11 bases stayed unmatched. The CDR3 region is CASSIFSPQGAHEQYF. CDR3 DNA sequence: TGTGCCAGTAGTATTTTTAGCCCACAGGGGGCCCACGAGCAGTACTTC.

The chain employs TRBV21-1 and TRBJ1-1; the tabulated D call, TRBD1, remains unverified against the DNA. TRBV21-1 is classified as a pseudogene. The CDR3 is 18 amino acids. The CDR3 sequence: CASFLNGRGRQGNTEAFF. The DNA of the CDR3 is TGTGCCAGCTTCTTGAACGGCAGGGGAAGGCAGGGGAACACTGAAGCTTTCTTT.

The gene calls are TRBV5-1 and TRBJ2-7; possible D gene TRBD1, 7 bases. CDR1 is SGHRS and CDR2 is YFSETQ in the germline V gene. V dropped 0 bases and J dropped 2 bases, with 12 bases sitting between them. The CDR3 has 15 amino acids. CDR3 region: CASSLGAGGTYEQYF. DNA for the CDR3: TGCGCCAGCAGCTTGGGGGCAGGGGGGACCTACGAGCAGTACTTC.

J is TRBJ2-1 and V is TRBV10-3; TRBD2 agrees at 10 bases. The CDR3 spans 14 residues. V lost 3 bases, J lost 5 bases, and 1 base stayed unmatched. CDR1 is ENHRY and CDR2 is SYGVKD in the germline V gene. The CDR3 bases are TGTGCCATCAGTGATCTAGCGGGAGACAATGAGCAGTTCTTC. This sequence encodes CAISDLAGDNEQFF.

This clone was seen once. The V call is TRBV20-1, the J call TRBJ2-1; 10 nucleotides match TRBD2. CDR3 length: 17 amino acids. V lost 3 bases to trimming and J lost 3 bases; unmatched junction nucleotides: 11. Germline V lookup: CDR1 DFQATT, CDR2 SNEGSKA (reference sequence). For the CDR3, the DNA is TGCAGTGCTAGTAACGCGGGACTAGCGAAAGGCTACAATGAGCAGTTCTTC. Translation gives CSASNAGLAKGYNEQFF.

CDR3 sequence reads: CASSQGGGDGYTF. The CDR3 DNA follows: TGCGCCAGCAGCCAAGGGGGAGGTGATGGCTACACCTTC. The chain combines TRBV4-3 with TRBJ1-2; D call uncertain. The CDR3 extends over 13 amino acids. V lost 1 base and J 6 bases, leaving 9 bases between the germline ends. CDR1 and CDR2 from the germline V gene are LGHNA and YSLEER.

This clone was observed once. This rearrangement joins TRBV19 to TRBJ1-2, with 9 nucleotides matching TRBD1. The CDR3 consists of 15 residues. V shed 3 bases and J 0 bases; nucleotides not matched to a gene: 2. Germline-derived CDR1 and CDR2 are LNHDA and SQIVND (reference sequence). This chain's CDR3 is CASSIRTGANYGYTF. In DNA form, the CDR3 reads TGTGCCAGTAGTATCCGGACAGGGGCTAACTATGGCTACACCTTC.

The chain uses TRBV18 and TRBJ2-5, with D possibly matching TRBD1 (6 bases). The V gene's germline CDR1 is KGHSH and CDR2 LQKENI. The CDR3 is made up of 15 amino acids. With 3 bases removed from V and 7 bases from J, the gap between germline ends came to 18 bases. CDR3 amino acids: CASSPRQAQEGTQYF. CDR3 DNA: TGTGCCAGCTCACCCCGACAGGCGCAAGAAGGGACCCAGTACTTC.

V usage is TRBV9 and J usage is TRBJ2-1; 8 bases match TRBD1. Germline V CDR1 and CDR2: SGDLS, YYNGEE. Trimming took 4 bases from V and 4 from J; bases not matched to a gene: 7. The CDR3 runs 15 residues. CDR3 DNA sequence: TGTGCCAGCAGCCCCCACAGGGGGACTTACAATGAGCAGTTCTTC. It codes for CASSPHRGTYNEQFF.

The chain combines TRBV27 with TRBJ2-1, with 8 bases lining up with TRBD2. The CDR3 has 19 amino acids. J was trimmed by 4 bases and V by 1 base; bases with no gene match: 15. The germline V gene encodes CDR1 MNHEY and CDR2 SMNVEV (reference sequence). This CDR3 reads CASSLWTSGLAGVYNEQFF. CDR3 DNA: TGTGCCAGCAGTTTATGGACGTCGGGGCTAGCGGGTGTTTACAATGAGCAGTTCTTC.

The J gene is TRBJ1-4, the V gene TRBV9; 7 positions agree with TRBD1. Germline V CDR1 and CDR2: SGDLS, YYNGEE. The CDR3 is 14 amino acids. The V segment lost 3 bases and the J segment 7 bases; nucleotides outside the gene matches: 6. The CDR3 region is CASSGGQLFEKLFF. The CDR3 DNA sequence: TGTGCCAGCAGCGGGGGACAGCTATTTGAAAAACTGTTTTTT. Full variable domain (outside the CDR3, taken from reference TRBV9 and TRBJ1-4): DSGVTQTPKHLITATGQRVTLRCSPRSGDLSVYWYQQSLDQGLQFLIQYYNGEERAKGNILERFSAQQFPDLHSELNLSSLELGDSALYFCASSGGQLFEKLFFGSGTQLSVL.

CDR3 sequence: CASSVDLRDSPLHF. Here the CDR3 DNA reads TGTGCCAGCAGCGTAGACTTGCGGGATTCACCCCTCCACTTT. V is TRBV9 and J is TRBJ1-6; no reliable D call. In germline, CDR1 is SGDLS, CDR2 YYNGEE. Trimming took 0 bases from V and 8 from J, leaving 9 bases between them. The CDR3 loop spans 14 amino acids.

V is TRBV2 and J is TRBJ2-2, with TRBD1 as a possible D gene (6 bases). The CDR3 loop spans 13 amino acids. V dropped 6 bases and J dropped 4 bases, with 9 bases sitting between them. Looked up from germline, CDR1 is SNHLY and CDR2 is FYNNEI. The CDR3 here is CASSQGPTGELFF. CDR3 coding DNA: TGTGCCAGCAGCCAGGGGCCCACCGGGGAGCTGTTTTTT.

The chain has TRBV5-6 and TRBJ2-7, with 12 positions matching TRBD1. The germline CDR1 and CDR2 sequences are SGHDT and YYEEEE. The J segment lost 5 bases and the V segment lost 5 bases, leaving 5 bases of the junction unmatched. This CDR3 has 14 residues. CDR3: CASRWGQGANEQYF. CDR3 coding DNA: TGTGCCAGCAGATGGGGACAGGGGGCAAACGAGCAGTACTTC.

The CDR3 region has the DNA TGTGCCAGCGACAGGGCTGGGGCCAACGTCCTGACTTTC. Its translation is CASDRAGANVLTF. The rearrangement links TRBV19 to TRBJ2-6; 7 nucleotides match TRBD1. In germline, CDR1 is LNHDA, CDR2 SQIVND (reference sequence). Trimming at V came to 9 bases and at J to 2 bases, leaving 1 base not matched to a gene. CDR3 length equals 13 residues.

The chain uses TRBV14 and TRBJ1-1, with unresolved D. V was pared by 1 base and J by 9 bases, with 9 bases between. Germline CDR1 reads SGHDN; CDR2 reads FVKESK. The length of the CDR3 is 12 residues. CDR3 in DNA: TGTGCCAGCAGCCAAGTGGCAGACAAAGCTTTCTTT. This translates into CASSQVADKAFF.

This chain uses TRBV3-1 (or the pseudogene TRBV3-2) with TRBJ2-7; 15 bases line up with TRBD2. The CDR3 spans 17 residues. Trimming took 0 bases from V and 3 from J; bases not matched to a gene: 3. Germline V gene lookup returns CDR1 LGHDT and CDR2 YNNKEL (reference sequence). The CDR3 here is CASSQDGLAGGYYEQYF. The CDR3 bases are TGTGCCAGCAGCCAAGATGGACTAGCGGGAGGGTACTACGAGCAGTACTTC.

CDR3 in amino acids: CASQGAAGSYEQYF. As DNA, the CDR3 is TGTGCCAGTCAGGGCGCGGCGGGGTCCTACGAGCAGTACTTC. This rearrangement joins TRBV2 to TRBJ2-7, with D tentatively TRBD2 (6 bases). Trimming cost V 9 bases and J 1 base, with 16 bases left between them. Germline loops: CDR1 SNHLY, CDR2 FYNNEI. This CDR3 is built from 14 residues.

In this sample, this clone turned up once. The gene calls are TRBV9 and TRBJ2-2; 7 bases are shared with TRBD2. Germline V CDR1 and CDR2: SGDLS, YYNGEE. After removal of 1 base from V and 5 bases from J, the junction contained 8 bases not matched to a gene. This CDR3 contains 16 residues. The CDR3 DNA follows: TGTGCCAGCAGCGTATTTTTACGGCGGGAGACCGGGGAGCTGTTTTTT. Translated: CASSVFLRRETGELFF. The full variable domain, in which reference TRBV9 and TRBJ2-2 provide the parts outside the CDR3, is DSGVTQTPKHLITATGQRVTLRCSPRSGDLSVYWYQQSLDQGLQFLIQYYNGEERAKGNILERFSAQQFPDLHSELNLSSLELGDSALYFCASSVFLRRETGELFFGEGSRLTVL.

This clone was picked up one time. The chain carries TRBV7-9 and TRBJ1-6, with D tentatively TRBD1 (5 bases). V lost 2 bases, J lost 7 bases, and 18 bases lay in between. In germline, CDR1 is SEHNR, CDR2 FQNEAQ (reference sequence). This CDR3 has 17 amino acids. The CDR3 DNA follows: TGTGCCAGCAGCTTAAACCAGGGAATGATTTACAATTCACCCCTCCACTTT. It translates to CASSLNQGMIYNSPLHF.

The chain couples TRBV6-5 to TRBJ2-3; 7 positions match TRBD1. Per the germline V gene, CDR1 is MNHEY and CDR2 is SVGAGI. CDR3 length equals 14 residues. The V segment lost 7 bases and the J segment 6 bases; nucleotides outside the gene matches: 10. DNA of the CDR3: TGTGCCAGCACGAGGGGGCAGTGGGGGGATACGCAGTATTTT. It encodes CASTRGQWGDTQYF.

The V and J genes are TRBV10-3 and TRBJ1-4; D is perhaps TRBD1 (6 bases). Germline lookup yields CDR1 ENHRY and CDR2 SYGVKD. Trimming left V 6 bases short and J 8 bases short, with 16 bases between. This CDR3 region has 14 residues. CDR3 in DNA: TGTGCCATCAGCCTCACTGGACAGCCCGAAAAACTGTTTTTT. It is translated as CAISLTGQPEKLFF.

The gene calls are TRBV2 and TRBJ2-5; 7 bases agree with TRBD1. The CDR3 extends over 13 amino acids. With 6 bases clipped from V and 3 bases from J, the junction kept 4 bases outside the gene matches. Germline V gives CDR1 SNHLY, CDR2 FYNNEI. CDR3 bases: TGTGCCAGCAGGACAGGGCTGAAAGAGACCCAGTACTTC. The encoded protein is CASRTGLKETQYF.

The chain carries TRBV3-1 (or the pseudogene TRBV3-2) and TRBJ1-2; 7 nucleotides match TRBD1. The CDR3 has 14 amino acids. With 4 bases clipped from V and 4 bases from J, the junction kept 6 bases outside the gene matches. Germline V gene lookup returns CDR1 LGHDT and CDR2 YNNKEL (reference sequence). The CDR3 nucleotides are TGTGCCAGCAGCCCCGTGGGACAGATCTATGGCTACACCTTC. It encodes CASSPVGQIYGYTF.

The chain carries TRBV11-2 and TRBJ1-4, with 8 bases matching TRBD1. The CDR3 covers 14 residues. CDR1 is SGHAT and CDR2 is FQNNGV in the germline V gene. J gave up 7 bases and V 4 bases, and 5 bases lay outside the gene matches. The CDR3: CASSYRGRGEKLFF. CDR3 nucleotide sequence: TGTGCCAGCAGCTACAGGGGGAGAGGTGAAAAACTGTTTTTT.

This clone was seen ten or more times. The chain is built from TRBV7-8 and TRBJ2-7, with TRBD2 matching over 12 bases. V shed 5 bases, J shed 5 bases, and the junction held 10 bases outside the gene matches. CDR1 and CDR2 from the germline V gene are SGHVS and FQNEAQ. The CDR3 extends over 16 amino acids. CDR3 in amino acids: CASSPQTLAGGNEQYF. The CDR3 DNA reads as TGTGCCAGCAGCCCTCAAACTCTAGCGGGAGGGAACGAGCAGTACTTC.

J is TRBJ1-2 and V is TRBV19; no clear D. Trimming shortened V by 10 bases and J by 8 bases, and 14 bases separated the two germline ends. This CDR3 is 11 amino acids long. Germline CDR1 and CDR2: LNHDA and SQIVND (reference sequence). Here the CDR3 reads CATQRVGGYTF. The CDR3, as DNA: TGTGCCACCCAGAGGGTCGGCGGCTACACCTTC.

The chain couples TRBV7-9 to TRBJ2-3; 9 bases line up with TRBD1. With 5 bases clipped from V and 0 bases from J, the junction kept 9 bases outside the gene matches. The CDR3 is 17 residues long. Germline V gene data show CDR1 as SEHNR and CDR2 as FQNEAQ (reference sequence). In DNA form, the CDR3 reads TGTGCCAGCAGCCCTACATGGGACAGGGTTAGCACAGATACGCAGTATTTT. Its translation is CASSPTWDRVSTDTQYF.